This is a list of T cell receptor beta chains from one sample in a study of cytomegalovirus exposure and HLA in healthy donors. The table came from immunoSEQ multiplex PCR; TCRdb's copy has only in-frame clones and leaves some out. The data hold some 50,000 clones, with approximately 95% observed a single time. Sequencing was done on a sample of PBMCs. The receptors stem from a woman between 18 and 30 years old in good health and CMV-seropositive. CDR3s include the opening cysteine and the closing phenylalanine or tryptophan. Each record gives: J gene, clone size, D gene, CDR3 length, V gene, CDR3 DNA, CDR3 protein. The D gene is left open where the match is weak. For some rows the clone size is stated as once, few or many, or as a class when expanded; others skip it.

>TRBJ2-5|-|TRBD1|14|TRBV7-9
TGTGCCAGCAGCTTATCGCCAGGGGGAGAGACCCAGTACTTC
CASSLSPGGETQYF
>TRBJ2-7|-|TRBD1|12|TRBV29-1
TGCAGCGCGCGGCAGGGGGCGAGTGAGCAGTACTTC
CSARQGASEQYF
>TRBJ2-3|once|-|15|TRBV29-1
TGCTCATCCGGCACAGATCTCTCCCCCACAGATACGCAGTATTTT
CSSGTDLSPTDTQYF
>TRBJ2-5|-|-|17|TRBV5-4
TGTGCCAGCAGCCCCTCCACCCCCTCTAGCGACCAAGAGACCCAGTACTTC
CASSPSTPSSDQETQYF
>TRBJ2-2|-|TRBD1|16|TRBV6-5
TGTGCCAGCAGTTACTCGCCAGGGGGTGTCACCGGGGAGCTGTTTTTT
CASSYSPGGVTGELFF
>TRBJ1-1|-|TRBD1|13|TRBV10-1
TGCGCCAGCACCAGGACAGGGAACACTGAAGCTTTCTTT
CASTRTGNTEAFF
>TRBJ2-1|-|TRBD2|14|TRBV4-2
TGTGCCAGCAGCCCTAGCGGGGGCGTGAATGAGCAGTTCTTC
CASSPSGGVNEQFF
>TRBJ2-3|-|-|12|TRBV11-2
TGTGCCAGCACCTCCGGCGGTATTACGCAGTATTTT
CASTSGGITQYF
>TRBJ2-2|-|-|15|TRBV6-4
TGTGCCAGCAGTGAATCGGCAGGGGACACCGGGGAGCTGTTTTTT
CASSESAGDTGELFF
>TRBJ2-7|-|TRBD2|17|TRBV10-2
TGCGCCAGCTGGGGACTAGCGGGATCCCCTAAAGCCTACGAGCAGTACTTC
CASWGLAGSPKAYEQYF
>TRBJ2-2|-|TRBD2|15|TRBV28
TGTGCCAGCAAGCGAGCGGGGGACGTCACCGGGGAGCTGTTTTTT
CASKRAGDVTGELFF
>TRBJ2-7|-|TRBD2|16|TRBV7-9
TGTGCCAGCAGCTCGCGACTAGCGGGAGTCCCTAACGAGCAGTACTTC
CASSSRLAGVPNEQYF
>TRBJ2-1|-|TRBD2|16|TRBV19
TGTGCCAGTAGTACCCGTCTAGCGGGCACCTACAATGAGCAGTTCTTC
CASSTRLAGTYNEQFF
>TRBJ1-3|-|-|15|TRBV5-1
TGCGCCAGCAGCTTGGCATCAGGGTCGGGAAACACCATATATTTT
CASSLASGSGNTIYF
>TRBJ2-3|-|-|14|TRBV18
TGTGCCAGCTCACCGTGGGAGAAGGCAGATACGCAGTATTTT
CASSPWEKADTQYF
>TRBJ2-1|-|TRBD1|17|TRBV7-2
TGTGCCAGCAGCTATCGAATTTTGACAGGGAAGAAGAATGAGCAGTTCTTC
CASSYRILTGKKNEQFF
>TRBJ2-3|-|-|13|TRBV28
TGTGCCAGCAGTTTGCGGCGGACAGATACGCAGTATTTT
CASSLRRTDTQYF
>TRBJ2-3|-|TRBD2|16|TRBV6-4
TGTGCCAGCAGTGACTCGGGGACTAGCGGGACAGATACGCAGTATTTT
CASSDSGTSGTDTQYF